Presented here are 14 T cell receptor beta chains from one specimen sequenced in a study of regulatory T cells in long-lasting Graves disease. Stated time point: persistent/refractory GD, antithyroid drugs over 5 years with positive TRAb. Extracted RNA from PBMCs served as the source of the TCR library. Libraries of TCR beta came from iRepertoire HTBI primers plus Arm-PCR of CDR3 regions. TCRdb fed the multiplex PCR reads into MiXCR, producing one record per CDR3 protein. The profile shows 400,000 to 500,000 distinct CDR3 sequences, roughly 21% of them singletons. Sequenced material: peripheral blood mononuclear cells (PBMCs), taken when the disease was refractory, from a patient treated with antithyroid drugs. The source of these receptors is a female donor with Graves disease.

The CDR3 reads CASSQVPPSLGAFF. The CDR3 coding sequence is TGCGCCAGCAGCCAAGTCCCTCCTAGCTTAGGAGCTTTCTTT. The rearrangement joins TRBV4-1 to TRBJ1-1, with no clear D. Germline values: CDR1 MGHRA, CDR2 YSYEKL. V was trimmed by 1 base and J by 10 bases, leaving 16 bases between them. This CDR3 has 14 residues.

The rearrangement uses TRBV20-1 and TRBJ1-5; no clear D. Trimming cost V 3 bases and J 4 bases, with 10 bases left between them. The germline CDR1 and CDR2 sequences are DFQATT and SNEGSKA (reference sequence). CDR3 size: 13 residues. In DNA, the CDR3 is TGCAGTGCTAGGTTCTCCGAAAATCAGCCCCAGCATTTT. Protein product: CSARFSENQPQHF.

The chain recombines TRBV6-1 with TRBJ1-6; 12 bases align to TRBD1. CDR3 size: 15 residues. The germline V gene has CDR1 MNHNS and CDR2 SASEGT. V gave up 6 bases and J gave up 9 bases; unmatched junction bases: 6. CDR3 in amino acids: CASSPGTGGVSPLHF. The CDR3 DNA is TGTGCCAGCAGCCCCGGGACAGGGGGCGTTTCACCCCTCCACTTT.

This clonotype was counted many times. The chain employs TRBV20-1 and TRBJ1-1; D is ambiguous. This CDR3 contains 14 residues. With 0 bases removed from V and 2 bases from J, the gap between germline ends came to 10 bases. Looked up from germline, CDR1 is DFQATT and CDR2 is SNEGSKA (reference sequence). The CDR3 DNA reads TGCAGTGCTAGAGATAGGAGAGGAAACACTGAAGCTTTCTTT. Amino acids: CSARDRRGNTEAFF.

The rearrangement joins TRBV2 to TRBJ1-2; 7 bases are shared with TRBD1. Looked up from germline, CDR1 is SNHLY and CDR2 is FYNNEI. The trim removed 4 bases at V and 10 bases at J, leaving 12 bases unmatched. The CDR3 is 14 residues long. CDR3 nucleotide sequence: TGTGCCAGCAGTGGGTCAGGGGGTGCAGTGGACTACACCTTC. Amino acid sequence: CASSGSGGAVDYTF.

Many counts were recorded for this clonotype. This chain connects TRBV7-9 to TRBJ1-4; no clear D gene. The germline gives CDR1 SEHNR, CDR2 FQNEAQ (reference sequence). V lost 2 bases, J lost 8 bases, and 15 bases lay in between. CDR3 length: 15 amino acids. CDR3 DNA sequence: TGTGCCAGCAGCTTATCGGTGGCAGCCGAGGAAAAACTGTTTTTT. It translates to CASSLSVAAEEKLFF.

The chain recombines TRBV19 with TRBJ2-5; a weak D match, TRBD1 (6 bases). The V gene lost 1 base and the J gene lost 2 bases, with 8 bases spanning the gap. CDR1 and CDR2 from the germline V gene are LNHDA and SQIVND (reference sequence). This CDR3 has 14 amino acids. The CDR3, as DNA: TGTGCCAGTAGTATAGTAGGGGGTCAAGAGACCCAGTACTTC. This codes for CASSIVGGQETQYF.

In this sample, this clonotype turned up a few times. One end of the junction is discordant with germline, which a read error may explain. The genes are TRBV7-9 and TRBJ2-4; D may match TRBD1 or TRBD2 (5 bases each). The CDR3 is made up of 14 amino acids. Germline CDR1 reads SEHNR; CDR2 reads FQNEAQ (reference sequence). CDR3 coding DNA: TGTGCCAGCAGTTTAGGGACCGCACAAAACATTCAGTACTTC. Encoded protein: CASSLGTAQNIQYF.

The genes are TRBV5-4 and TRBJ2-5, with D maybe TRBD2 (6 bases). Germline CDR1 and CDR2: SGHNT and YYREEE (reference sequence). Trimming removed 4 bases at V and 5 bases at J, with 15 bases between. This CDR3 comprises 14 residues. This CDR3 reads CASSRGLGEETQYF. In nucleotides, the CDR3 is TGTGCCAGCAGCCGGGGACTTGGGGAGGAGACCCAGTACTTC.

This clonotype showed up just a few times. For the CDR3, the DNA is TGCGCCAGCAGCCAAAGGGGGACCGCTGCTCGGGAGACCCAGTACTTC. Translating gives CASSQRGTAARETQYF. The chain employs TRBV4-1 and TRBJ2-5; TRBD1 is a possible D gene (6 bases). The length of the CDR3 is 16 residues. Per the germline V gene, CDR1 is MGHRA and CDR2 is YSYEKL. The V and J ends lost 2 bases and 5 bases respectively, with 18 bases between them.

This clonotype was observed at least ten times. The chain couples TRBV28 to TRBJ1-1; tentative D call: TRBD1 (5 bases). CDR1 and CDR2 (germline): MDHEN, SYDVKM. There are 12 residues in the CDR3. V was trimmed by 5 bases and J by 11 bases, leaving 15 bases between them. The CDR3 is CASSPIWGWAFF. DNA for the CDR3: TGTGCCAGCAGTCCCATCTGGGGGTGGGCTTTCTTT.

This clonotype appeared many times. The CDR3 loop reads CASSRIPGQNYGYTF. Here the CDR3 DNA reads TGTGCCAGCAGCCGCATACCCGGGCAGAACTATGGCTACACCTTC. V and J are TRBV28 and TRBJ1-2; D is unclear. The germline V gene encodes CDR1 MDHEN and CDR2 SYDVKM. V gave up 6 bases and J gave up 2 bases, with 16 bases separating them. The CDR3 loop spans 15 amino acids.

This clonotype was counted only a few times. The V and J genes are TRBV5-1 and TRBJ2-7; TRBD2 is a possible D gene (6 bases). There are 15 residues in the CDR3. Germline lookup yields CDR1 SGHRS and CDR2 YFSETQ. The V and J ends lost 4 bases and 2 bases respectively, with 16 bases between them. CDR3 bases: TGCGCCAGCAGCCCCACGGCAGCGGGTCCCTACGAGCAGTACTTC. As protein: CASSPTAAGPYEQYF.

The genes are TRBV7-2 and TRBJ2-1; 8 nucleotides agree with TRBD1. Unmatched junction bases numbered 7, after V lost 5 bases and J lost 7 bases. The germline CDR1 and CDR2 sequences are SGHTA and FQGNSA. The CDR3 spans 14 residues. The CDR3 DNA sequence: TGTGCCAGCAGCGTCCAGGGGGCAGCTAATGAGCAGTTCTTC. Translating gives CASSVQGAANEQFF.